The clone carrying this T cell receptor (beta chain) has only a few counts. This specimen comes from a study of T cells in Graves' hyperthyroidism and ophthalmopathy. On the study more broadly: Peripheral blood was collected at initial diagnosis, before any treatment.

Diagnoses were made from clinical symptoms, serum measures (thyroxine and TRAb), thyroid ultrasound and orbital computed tomography. Germline V gene lookup returns CDR1 MDHEN and CDR2 SYDVKM. Trimming took 6 bases from V and 1 from J; bases not matched to a gene: 9. This CDR3 spans 16 amino acids. Amplification of TCR beta CDR3 regions used RNA as the template. Using the HTBI primer set, a first-round RT-PCR was run on the TCR CDR3. TCRdb called the multiplex PCR reads again in MiXCR, with one record for every CDR3 protein. This table holds some 690,000 distinct CDR3 sequences, roughly 17% found once.

The source of this sequence is a man aged 50-60 years with Graves' hyperthyroidism. The chain is built from TRBV28 and TRBJ2-7, with TRBD2 matching 10 bases. The sample comprised blood. In DNA, the CDR3 is TGTGCCAGCAGACCCGGGTCTAGCGGGAGATCCTACGAGCAGTACTTC. As protein: CASRPGSSGRSYEQYF.